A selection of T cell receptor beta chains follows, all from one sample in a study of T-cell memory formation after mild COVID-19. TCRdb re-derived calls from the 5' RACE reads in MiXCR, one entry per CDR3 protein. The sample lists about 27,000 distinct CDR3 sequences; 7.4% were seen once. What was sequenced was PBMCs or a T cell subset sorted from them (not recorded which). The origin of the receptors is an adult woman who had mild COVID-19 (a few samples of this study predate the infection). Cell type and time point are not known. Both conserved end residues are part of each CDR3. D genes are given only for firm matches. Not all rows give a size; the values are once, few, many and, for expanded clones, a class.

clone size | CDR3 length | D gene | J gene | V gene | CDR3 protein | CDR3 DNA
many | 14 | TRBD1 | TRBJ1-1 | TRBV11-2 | CASSLDRLNTEAFF | TGTGCCAGCAGCTTGGACAGGCTGAACACTGAAGCTTTCTTT
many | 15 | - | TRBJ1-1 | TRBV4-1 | CASSSFSTENTEAFF | TGCGCCAGCAGCTCCTTCTCTACCGAAAACACTGAAGCTTTCTTT
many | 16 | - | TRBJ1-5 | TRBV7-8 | CASSLIYSGVYQPQHF | TGTGCCAGCAGCTTAATTTATTCGGGGGTGTATCAGCCCCAGCATTTT
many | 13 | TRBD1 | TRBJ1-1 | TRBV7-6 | CASSWDREGEAFF | TGTGCCAGCAGCTGGGACAGGGAGGGGGAAGCTTTCTTT
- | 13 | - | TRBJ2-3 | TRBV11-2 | CASSLRSADTQYF | TGTGCCAGCAGCTTAAGGTCTGCCGATACGCAGTATTTT
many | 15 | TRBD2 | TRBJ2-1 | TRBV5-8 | CASSPRGAGENEQFF | TGTGCCAGCAGCCCCCGGGGTGCGGGGGAGAATGAGCAGTTCTTC
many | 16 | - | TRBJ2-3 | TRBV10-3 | CAISEAGARSTDTQYF | TGTGCCATCAGTGAGGCGGGGGCGCGGAGCACAGATACGCAGTATTTT
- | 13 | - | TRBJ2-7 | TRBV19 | CASSTGSSYEQYF | TGTGCCAGTAGTACGGGTAGCTCCTACGAGCAGTACTTC
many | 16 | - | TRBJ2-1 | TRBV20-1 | CSASWSGRPSYNEQFF | TGCAGTGCTAGCTGGTCCGGCCGACCTTCCTACAATGAGCAGTTCTTC
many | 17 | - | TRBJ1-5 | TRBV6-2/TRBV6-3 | CASSGGWGAASNQPQHF | TGTGCCAGCAGTGGGGGCTGGGGGGCAGCGAGCAATCAGCCCCAGCATTTT
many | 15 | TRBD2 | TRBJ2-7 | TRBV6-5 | CASRLTSYPSYEQYF | TGTGCCAGCAGGTTGACTAGCTATCCCTCCTACGAGCAGTACTTC
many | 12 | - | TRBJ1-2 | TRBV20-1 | CSASLRGYGYTF | TGCAGTGCCTCTCTAAGGGGCTATGGCTACACCTTC
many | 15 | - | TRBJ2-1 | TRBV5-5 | CASSLSWASYNEQFF | TGTGCCAGCAGCTTGTCTTGGGCGTCCTACAATGAGCAGTTCTTC
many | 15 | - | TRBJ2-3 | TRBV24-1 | CATSEGAPSTDTQYF | TGTGCCACCAGTGAAGGGGCCCCTAGCACAGATACGCAGTATTTT
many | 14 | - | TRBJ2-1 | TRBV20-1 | CSASGHQDYNEQFF | TGCAGTGCTAGTGGCCACCAAGACTACAATGAGCAGTTCTTC
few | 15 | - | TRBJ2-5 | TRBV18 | CASSPGPIGLETQYF | TGTGCCAGCTCACCGGGCCCCATCGGGTTAGAGACCCAGTACTTC
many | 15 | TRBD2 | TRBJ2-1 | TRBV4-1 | CASSPLAGGRNEQFF | TGCGCCAGCAGCCCTCTAGCGGGAGGGCGGAATGAGCAGTTCTTC
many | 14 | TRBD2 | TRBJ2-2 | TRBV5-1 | CASSGTSGAGELFF | TGCGCCAGCAGCGGGACTAGCGGGGCCGGGGAGCTGTTTTTT
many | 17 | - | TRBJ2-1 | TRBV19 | CASSIGEVARSYNEQFF | TGTGCCAGTAGTATCGGAGAGGTAGCGAGGTCCTACAATGAGCAGTTCTTC
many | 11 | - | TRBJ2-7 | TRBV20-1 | CSAWSSYEQYF | TGCAGTGCTTGGAGCTCCTACGAGCAGTACTTC
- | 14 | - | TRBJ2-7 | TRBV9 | CASSTGPSSYEQYF | TGTGCCAGCAGCACCGGACCCAGCTCCTACGAGCAGTACTTC
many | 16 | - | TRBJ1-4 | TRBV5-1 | CASSGGLSATNEKLFF | TGCGCCAGCAGCGGCGGACTATCAGCAACTAATGAAAAACTGTTTTTT
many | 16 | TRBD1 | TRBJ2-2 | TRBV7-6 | CASSSVGQGKIGELFF | TGTGCCAGCAGCTCCGTGGGACAGGGGAAGATCGGGGAGCTGTTTTTT